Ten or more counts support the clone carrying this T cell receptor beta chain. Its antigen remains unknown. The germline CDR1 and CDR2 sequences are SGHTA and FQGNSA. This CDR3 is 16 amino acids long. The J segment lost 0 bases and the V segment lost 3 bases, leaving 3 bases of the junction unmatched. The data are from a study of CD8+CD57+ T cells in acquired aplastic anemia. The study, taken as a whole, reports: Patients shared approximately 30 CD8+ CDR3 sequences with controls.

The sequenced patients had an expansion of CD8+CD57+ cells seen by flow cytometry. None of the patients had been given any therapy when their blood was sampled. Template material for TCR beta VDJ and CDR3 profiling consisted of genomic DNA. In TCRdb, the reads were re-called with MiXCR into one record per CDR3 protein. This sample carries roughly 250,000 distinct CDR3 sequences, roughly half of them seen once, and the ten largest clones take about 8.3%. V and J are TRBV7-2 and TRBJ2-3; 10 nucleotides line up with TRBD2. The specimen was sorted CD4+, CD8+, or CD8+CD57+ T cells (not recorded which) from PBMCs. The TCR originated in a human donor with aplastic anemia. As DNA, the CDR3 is TGTGCCAGCAGCTTTTTTAGCGGGGGGAGCACAGATACGCAGTATTTT. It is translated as CASSFFSGGSTDTQYF.